The sequence of this T cell receptor beta chain was determined in a study of OX40 agonist ivuxolimab in advanced cancers. The cohort excluded patients with autoimmune disease history or systemic immunosuppression. Peripheral blood came from all dose cohorts at three timepoints. This clone appeared a single time. Its target is not known. Assay: immunoSEQ multiplex PCR; the TCRdb copy retains only in-frame clones and omits some. This sample has 80,000 to 90,000 clones, with about 86% found just once. Whole-study results and caveats: At 0.1 to 3.0 mg/kg and by week 6, clonal expansion occurred in CD4+ and CD8+ blood T cells.

Germline V CDR1 and CDR2: SQVTM, ANQGSEA. V was clipped by 3 bases and J by 1 base, with 9 bases between them. The CDR3 is made up of 13 amino acids. The chain links TRBV29-1 to TRBJ1-2; no firm D call. The TCR was taken from an adult with an advanced solid tumor such as melanoma, head and neck, liver or kidney cancer. The specimen was CD4+ or CD8+ T cells sorted from blood, collected in a trial of the OX40 agonist ivuxolimab. In nucleotides, the CDR3 is TGCAGCGTTGATCGGCAACGTAACTATGGCTACACCTTC. It specifies CSVDRQRNYGYTF.